These 26 T cell receptor beta chains originate from one sample sequenced in a study of spatial heterogeneity in lung cancer. Time point defined: sample taken at primary tumor resection. These receptors are not linked to any known antigen. One entry per CDR3 protein results from TCRdb running MiXCR on the 5' RACE reads. Of 10,000 or so distinct CDR3 sequences in the sample, around 9.3% are singletons; the top ten hold 9.5% to 15%. Study-level results: For expanded intratumoral alpha and beta TCRs, counts tracked tumor mutation counts.

Material: lung tumor tissue, obtained at surgery. The origin of the receptors is a female donor with early-stage non-small cell lung cancer.

This clonotype showed up many times. V and J are TRBV6-4 and TRBJ2-5; 14 bases agree with TRBD2. Germline lookup yields CDR1 MRHNA and CDR2 SNTAGT. The CDR3 length is 18 residues. After removal of 7 bases from V and 0 bases from J, the junction contained 10 bases not matched to a gene. The CDR3 sequence is CASILGGLAGGDQETQYF. The CDR3 nucleotides read TGTGCCAGCATTCTCGGAGGACTAGCGGGGGGTGACCAAGAGACCCAGTACTTC.

The CDR3 nucleotides read TGCAGCGTTCCGTACCAAGAGACCCAGTACTTC. Amino acid sequence: CSVPYQETQYF. The J gene is TRBJ2-5, the V gene TRBV29-1; D is undetermined. The CDR3 runs to 11 residues. Germline V CDR1 and CDR2: SQVTM, ANQGSEA. The V end was cut by 5 bases, the J end by 0 bases, with 4 bases between.

This clonotype was detected a few times. The chain uses TRBV6-6 and TRBJ2-3; a weak D match, TRBD2 (6 bases). The CDR3 is 14 residues long. Germline loops: CDR1 MNHNY, CDR2 SVGAGI (reference sequence). V was shortened by 7 bases and J by 3 bases, with 14 bases between the two germline ends. The CDR3 coding sequence is TGTGCCAGCATCCGCGGGGATGGGACAGATACGCAGTATTTT. Translated: CASIRGDGTDTQYF.

This clonotype was counted many times. V gene TRBV7-9 combines with J gene TRBJ2-7; D is unresolved. Per the germline V gene, CDR1 is SEHNR and CDR2 is FQNEAQ (reference sequence). The CDR3 is made up of 14 amino acids. Trimming pared 2 bases from V and 1 base from J, leaving 9 bases between. CDR3: CASSLSQASYEQYF. The CDR3 DNA is TGTGCCAGCAGCTTATCTCAGGCATCCTACGAGCAGTACTTC.

This clonotype was observed at least ten times. The chain joins TRBV29-1 to TRBJ1-2, with D maybe TRBD1 (5 bases). CDR3 length equals 13 residues. CDR1 is SQVTM, CDR2 ANQGSEA, per germline. V lost 3 bases and J lost 10, with 18 bases in between. The CDR3 loop reads CSVELGTIGSYTF. For the CDR3, the DNA is TGCAGCGTTGAGCTTGGGACTATAGGGTCCTACACCTTC. The full variable domain, rest sourced from reference TRBV29-1 and TRBJ1-2, is SAVISQKPSRDICQRGTSLTIQCQVDSQVTMMFWYRQQPGQSLTLIATANQGSEATYESGFVIDKFPISRPNLTFSTLTVSNMSPEDSSIYLCSVELGTIGSYTFGSGTRLTVV.

This clonotype was found many times. The chain employs TRBV4-3 and TRBJ2-4; no reliable D call. V was trimmed by 0 bases and J by 1 base, leaving 13 bases between them. Germline CDR1 and CDR2: LGHNA and YSLEER. The CDR3 contains 17 residues. Written as DNA, the CDR3 is TGCGCCAGCAGCCAAGATCGAGTAGTTGTCGCCAAAAACATTCAGTACTTC. Amino acid sequence: CASSQDRVVVAKNIQYF.

In this sample, this clonotype is medium-sized. This chain links TRBV5-1 with TRBJ1-1; D is undetermined. V was trimmed by 0 bases and J by 9 bases, leaving 9 bases between them. The germline gives CDR1 SGHRS, CDR2 YFSETQ. This CDR3 spans 12 amino acids. CDR3 loop: CASSLEGGKAFF. For the CDR3, the DNA is TGCGCCAGCAGCTTGGAAGGTGGGAAAGCTTTCTTT.

In its sample, this clonotype ranks as medium-sized. This chain connects TRBV5-4 to TRBJ1-1, with a possible D match to TRBD1 (5 bases). This CDR3 comprises 13 residues. Germline CDR1 and CDR2: SGHNT and YYREEE (reference sequence). V was trimmed by 3 bases and J by 4 bases, leaving 10 bases between them. The CDR3: CASSWGGTTEAFF. CDR3 coding DNA: TGTGCCAGCAGCTGGGGGGGAACCACTGAAGCTTTCTTT.

This clonotype was seen a few times. The chain uses TRBV6-2 or TRBV6-3 and TRBJ2-1, with 9 bases lining up with TRBD1. The CDR3 spans 16 residues. Germline values: CDR1 MNHEY, CDR2 SVGEGT. With 6 bases clipped from V and 0 bases from J, the junction kept 6 bases outside the gene matches. The CDR3 bases are TGTGCCAGCAGCCACAGGGGGCCCAGCTCCTACAATGAGCAGTTCTTC. Its translation: CASSHRGPSSYNEQFF.

On this clonotype: This sequence may be a read error, since a much larger clone differs from it by one base. V usage is TRBV7-9 and J usage is TRBJ2-3; D is undetermined. This CDR3 region has 15 residues. Germline values: CDR1 SEHNR, CDR2 FQNEAQ (reference sequence). The CDR3 loop reads CANSLIMGSTDTQYF. The CDR3 nucleotides are TGTGCCAACAGCTTAATAATGGGTAGCACAGATACGCAGTATTTT.

The chain carries TRBV5-1 and TRBJ1-1; D might be TRBD1 (6 bases). V was cut by 0 bases and J by 5 bases, with 20 bases left in between. CDR1 is SGHRS and CDR2 is YFSETQ in the germline V gene. The CDR3 is 17 residues long. CDR3 sequence reads: CASSLGRGTGLDTEAFF. DNA of the CDR3: TGCGCCAGCAGCTTGGGCCGGGGAACAGGGCTGGATACTGAAGCTTTCTTT.

This clonotype was detected a few times. The chain uses TRBV18 and TRBJ2-5; unclear D gene. The CDR3 runs to 12 residues. Trimming stripped 3 bases from V and 5 bases from J, with 7 bases between. The V gene's germline CDR1 is KGHSH and CDR2 LQKENI. The CDR3 reads CASSPSSETQYF. The CDR3 nucleotides read TGTGCCAGCTCACCCTCTTCGGAGACCCAGTACTTC.

This clonotype has ten or more counts. This rearrangement joins TRBV7-3 to TRBJ1-2; the match to TRBD1 covers 9 bases. This CDR3 has 13 residues. Germline assignment: CDR1 SGHTA and CDR2 FQGTGA. The ends lost 5 bases at V and 5 bases at J; junction bases unmatched: 3. The CDR3 protein is CASSPTGGYGYTF. CDR3 sequence (DNA): TGTGCCAGCAGCCCGACAGGGGGGTATGGCTACACCTTC.

By share, this clonotype ranks as medium-sized (0.01 to 0.1%). The V and J genes are TRBV7-6 and TRBJ1-1, with D tentatively TRBD1 (5 bases). V lost 2 bases, J lost 3 bases, and 10 bases lay in between. CDR1 and CDR2 (germline): SGHVS, FNYEAQ. The CDR3 totals 14 residues. CDR3 in DNA: TGTGCCAGCAGCTTACAGGGATGGGACACTGAAGCTTTCTTT. Translated, it gives CASSLQGWDTEAFF.

This clonotype counts as medium-sized (0.01 to 0.1%). The gene calls are TRBV9 and TRBJ1-1; 8 bases are a match to TRBD1. Germline CDR1 SGDLS, CDR2 YYNGEE. This CDR3 has 13 residues. Unmatched junction bases numbered 6, after V lost 6 bases and J lost 5 bases. CDR3 residues: CASTGRTGTEAFF. DNA of the CDR3: TGTGCCAGCACCGGAAGGACAGGGACTGAAGCTTTCTTT.

This clonotype was counted at least ten times. Given the absence of the conserved phenylalanine or tryptophan at the CDR3 end, a read error is likely. J is TRBJ2-4 and V is TRBV12-3 or TRBV12-4; D call uncertain. Trimming stripped 2 bases from V and 8 bases from J, with 4 bases between. This CDR3 is 11 amino acids long. CDR3 amino acids: CASSLNDIQYS. The CDR3 DNA reads as TGTGCCAGCAGTTTAAACGACATTCAGTACTCC.

This clonotype appeared a few times. A read error may explain this, as a much larger clone is one base away. V is TRBV5-5 and J is TRBJ2-4; D perhaps matches TRBD2 (7 bases). Deletions cut 4 bases from V and 5 bases from J, with 16 bases between. In germline, CDR1 is SGHKS, CDR2 YYEKEE (reference sequence). The CDR3 consists of 15 residues. The CDR3 here is CASSTTGGAENIQYF. The DNA of the CDR3 is TGTGCCAGCAGCACCACGGGGGGCGCCGAAAACATTCAGTACTTC. Combining the CDR3 with reference TRBV5-5 and TRBJ2-4 gives the whole variable domain DAGVTQSPTHLIKTRGQQVTLRCSPISGHKSVSWYQQVLGQGPQFIFQYYEKEERGRGNFPDRFSARQFPNYSSELNVNALLLGDSALYLCASSTTGGAENIQYFGAGTRLSVL.

This clonotype has a count of ten or more. The chain has TRBV6-6 and TRBJ2-3; 7 bases fit TRBD2. Per germline, CDR1 MNHNY and CDR2 SVGAGI (reference sequence). J was trimmed by 2 bases and V by 4 bases; bases with no gene match: 6. This CDR3 region has 15 residues. The CDR3 here is CASSSYGTNTDTQYF. The CDR3 DNA reads as TGTGCCAGCAGTTCCTACGGGACTAACACAGATACGCAGTATTTT.

This clonotype has a count of ten or more. The V call is TRBV30, the J call TRBJ1-1; D is unclear. V lost 1 base to trimming and J lost 4 bases, with 7 bases between them. CDR1 is GTSNPN and CDR2 is SVGIG in the germline V gene (reference sequence). The CDR3 is made up of 12 amino acids. The CDR3 here is CAWSGGTTEAFF. CDR3 coding DNA: TGTGCCTGGAGTGGTGGTACCACTGAAGCTTTCTTT.

By share, this clonotype counts as medium-sized (0.01 to 0.1%). The rearrangement uses TRBV4-1 and TRBJ2-3; 8 bases match TRBD2. CDR1 MGHRA and CDR2 YSYEKL come from the germline V gene. V dropped 3 bases and J dropped 2; count of bases not matched to a gene: 4. The CDR3 is made up of 15 amino acids. The DNA for the CDR3 is TGCGCCAGCAGCCAGGGACTAGGTGACACAGATACGCAGTATTTT. Translation: CASSQGLGDTDTQYF.

This clonotype came up a few times. This rearrangement joins TRBV12-3 or TRBV12-4 to TRBJ2-3, with 7 positions matching TRBD2. The CDR3 extends over 15 amino acids. Trimming at V came to 5 bases and at J to 4 bases, leaving 9 bases not matched to a gene. CDR3 bases: TGTGCCAGCAGTCCGCAGCGGGGAGTGGCAGATACGCAGTATTTT. Translation gives CASSPQRGVADTQYF.

This clonotype was counted only a few times. The CDR3 protein is CSALTTYQETQYF. The DNA for the CDR3 is TGCAGTGCCTTAACGACGTACCAAGAGACCCAGTACTTC. The chain couples TRBV20-1 to TRBJ2-5; unclear D gene. Trimming took off 6 bases at V and 0 bases at J, with 11 bases between the two ends. The germline gives CDR1 DFQATT, CDR2 SNEGSKA (reference sequence). This CDR3 is built from 13 residues.

This clonotype came up many times. The chain uses TRBV5-8 and TRBJ1-6; D remains unclear. The CDR3 loop spans 14 amino acids. Germline V gene lookup returns CDR1 SGHTS and CDR2 YDEGEE. Trimming took off 3 bases at V and 7 bases at J, with 11 bases between the two ends. In DNA form, the CDR3 reads TGTGCCAGCAGCTCCCTAGAGTGGAATTCACCCCTCCACTTT. This translates into CASSSLEWNSPLHF.

In its sample, this clonotype ranks as medium-sized (0.01 to 0.1%). The chain joins TRBV5-4 to TRBJ1-5; 7 nucleotides align to TRBD1. V shed 4 bases, J shed 4 bases, and the junction held 8 bases outside the gene matches. This CDR3 has 15 amino acids. Germline V gene lookup returns CDR1 SGHNT and CDR2 YYREEE (reference sequence). CDR3 nucleotides: TGTGCCAGCAGCCTACAGGGGTCTTCTAATCAGCCCCAGCATTTT. Amino acids: CASSLQGSSNQPQHF.

The J gene is TRBJ2-7, the V gene TRBV5-1; unclear D gene. Between the trimmed V and J ends, which lost 5 bases and 2 bases, there was a span of 5 bases. This CDR3 is built from 11 residues. The germline CDR1 and CDR2 sequences are SGHRS and YFSETQ. For the CDR3, the DNA is TGCGCCAGCAGGGATACCTACGAGCAGTACTTC. It specifies CASRDTYEQYF.

This clonotype was observed many times. This chain joins TRBV2 and TRBJ1-5; tentatively, D is TRBD1 (5 bases). The germline V gene has CDR1 SNHLY and CDR2 FYNNEI. V lost 8 bases, J lost 2 bases, and 7 bases lay in between. The CDR3 extends over 12 amino acids. Here the CDR3 reads CASAGGNQPQHF. CDR3 nucleotides: TGTGCCAGCGCGGGGGGCAATCAGCCCCAGCATTTT.